This T cell receptor beta chain was profiled in a study of CD4+ T cells in melanoma. Trimming took off 7 bases at V and 0 bases at J, with 10 bases between the two ends. The CDR3 loop spans 14 amino acids. Germline-derived CDR1 and CDR2 are MNHEY and SMNVEV (reference sequence). Details on this clone: Antigen specificity is unknown.

The protocol was immunoSEQ multiplex PCR, while the TCRdb copy is restricted to in-frame clones and leaves out a portion. The profile covers around 110,000 clones, with about 90% appearing a single time and 3% to 4% taken by the ten largest. The study's findings and limits: In melanoma, neoantigen-specific CD4+ T cells reportedly differed in differentiation state. A reported correlation linked neoantigen-specific CD4+ T cells to CD8+, macrophage and B cell function.

The receptor was derived from a human donor with melanoma. The gene calls are TRBV27 and TRBJ2-1; D perhaps matches TRBD1 (5 bases). The sample taken for sequencing was peripheral blood. The CDR3 nucleotides are TGTGCCAGCACCAAGGACAACTCCTACAATGAGCAGTTCTTC. Amino acid sequence: CASTKDNSYNEQFF.